The 19 T cell receptor beta chains given below trace back to one sample, sequenced in a study of T cells in Graves' hyperthyroidism and ophthalmopathy (dated by TCRdb to between 2018 and 2021). The library was built by means of multiplex PCR. The reads were generated on an Illumina HiSeq 2000. The TCR beta CDR3 regions were amplified from RNA transcripts. A first-round RT-PCR of the TCR CDR3 used the HTBI primer set with the Qiagen OneStep RT-PCR kit. Clones were called with MiXCR by TCRdb after fastp trimmed the public reads at Q25, and only in-frame beta chains were retained. Identical CDR3 protein sequences are pooled into one entry, listed with their most common genes and DNA. The sample has around 620,000 distinct CDR3 sequences on record, around 42% of them singletons. 19% of the sample lies in the top ten. The sequenced material came from peripheral blood or thyroid tissue (not recorded which). Receptors were obtained from an adult woman with Graves' disease, either hyperthyroidism or ophthalmopathy (not recorded which).

V usage is TRBV2 and J usage is TRBJ1-6; perhaps TRBD1 as D (6 bases). CDR3 length: 14 residues. Germline CDR1 and CDR2: SNHLY and FYNNEI. This chain's CDR3 is CARVGASRNSPLHF. The DNA of the CDR3 is TGTGCTAGAGTGGGGGCCTCCAGGAATTCACCCCTCCACTTT. Full variable domain (outside the CDR3, taken from reference TRBV2 and TRBJ1-6): EPEVTQTPSHQVTQMGQEVILRCVPISNHLYFYWYRQILGQKVEFLVSFYNNEISEKSEIFDDQFSVERPDGSNFTLKIRSTKLEDSAMYFCARVGASRNSPLHFGNGTRLTVT.

The V and J genes are TRBV12-3 or TRBV12-4 and TRBJ2-5; TRBD1 aligns across 9 bases. The CDR3 is 13 residues long. V was clipped by 4 bases and J by 11 bases; unmatched bases: 8. The CDR3 sequence is CASSSGQGLVQYF. The CDR3 DNA follows: TGTGCCAGCAGTTCGGGACAGGGTCTGGTGCAGTACTTC.

The sample holds many counts of this clonotype. This chain uses TRBV4-1 with TRBJ2-5, with 8 bases identical to TRBD2. The CDR3 length is 16 residues. Germline CDR1 and CDR2: MGHRA and YSYEKL. The V and J ends lost 5 bases and 3 bases, in that order; junction bases with no gene match: 11. CDR3 nucleotides: TGCGCCAGCAGCTTCCTGGCCGGGACTAGAAAAGAGACCCAGTACTTC. This codes for CASSFLAGTRKETQYF.

This chain connects TRBV9 to TRBJ2-3, with 9 nucleotides matching TRBD1. CDR3 length equals 15 residues. Germline V gives CDR1 SGDLS, CDR2 YYNGEE. J gave up 3 bases and V 7 bases, and 9 bases lay outside the gene matches. CDR3 region: CASGTGLVFTDTQYF. The DNA of the CDR3 is TGTGCCAGCGGGACAGGGCTCGTTTTTACAGATACGCAGTATTTT.

The chain carries TRBV9 and TRBJ2-7; D possibly corresponds to TRBD1 (5 bases). Looked up from germline, CDR1 is SGDLS and CDR2 is YYNGEE. Trimming took 0 bases from V and 6 from J, leaving 10 bases between them. The CDR3 sequence is 13 residues long. CDR3 loop: CASSVDPGPEQYF. The CDR3, as DNA: TGTGCCAGCAGCGTAGATCCAGGGCCCGAGCAGTACTTC.

The chain links TRBV6-6 to TRBJ1-1, with D unclear. With 6 bases removed from V and 0 bases from J, the gap between germline ends came to 14 bases. CDR3 length: 15 residues. The germline gives CDR1 MNHNY, CDR2 SVGAGI (reference sequence). The CDR3 loop reads CASRRSPEMNTEAFF. CDR3 sequence (DNA): TGTGCCAGCAGGCGAAGTCCAGAAATGAACACTGAAGCTTTCTTT.

The chain is built from TRBV28 and TRBJ2-7; TRBD2 might be the D (5 bases). Trimming stripped 10 bases from V and 2 bases from J, with 9 bases between. This CDR3 is 11 amino acids long. The germline CDR1 and CDR2 sequences are MDHEN and SYDVKM. The CDR3 region is CATGITYEQYF. CDR3 DNA sequence: TGTGCCACCGGGATCACCTACGAGCAGTACTTC.

This clonotype showed up many times. This chain links TRBV4-1 with TRBJ1-2; 10 bases agree with TRBD1. This CDR3 comprises 18 residues. J was trimmed by 3 bases and V by 2 bases; bases with no gene match: 12. From germline, CDR1 is MGHRA and CDR2 YSYEKL. The CDR3 is CASSQRGTGASTDYGYTF. CDR3 nucleotides: TGCGCCAGCAGCCAACGAGGGACAGGGGCGTCGACGGACTATGGCTACACCTTC.

This clonotype was recorded at least ten times. The chain joins TRBV2 to TRBJ2-3; 10 bases line up with TRBD2. V lost 5 bases and J lost 4; bases outside the gene matches: 6. The CDR3 spans 15 residues. Germline CDR1 SNHLY, CDR2 FYNNEI. The CDR3 coding sequence is TGTGCCAGCAGTCTTAGCGGGAGGTTCTCAGATACGCAGTATTTT. It codes for CASSLSGRFSDTQYF.

CDR3 coding DNA: TGTGCCATCAGATCCGGGACCCACGGGAATTCACCCCTCCACTTT. Translated, it gives CAIRSGTHGNSPLHF. The J gene is TRBJ1-6, the V gene TRBV10-3; TRBD1 is a possible D gene (5 bases). CDR1 is ENHRY, CDR2 SYGVKD, per germline. The CDR3 extends over 15 amino acids. V was pared by 6 bases and J by 7 bases, with 16 bases between.

The sample holds many counts of this clonotype. The chain combines TRBV5-1 with TRBJ2-5; D possibly corresponds to TRBD1 (6 bases). The CDR3 is 15 amino acids. The V gene's germline CDR1 is SGHRS and CDR2 YFSETQ. Trimming cost V 5 bases and J 2 bases, with 16 bases left between them. The DNA of the CDR3 is TGCGCCAGCAGAGCCGGGACACGGTCGCAAGAGACCCAGTACTTC. Amino acids: CASRAGTRSQETQYF. The whole variable domain, remainder taken from reference TRBV5-1 and TRBJ2-5, is KAGVTQTPRYLIKTRGQQVTLSCSPISGHRSVSWYQQTPGQGLQFLFEYFSETQRNKGNFPGRFSGRQFSNSRSEMNVSTLELGDSALYLCASRAGTRSQETQYFGPGTRLLVL.

The V and J genes are TRBV7-9 and TRBJ1-6, with 7 bases aligning to TRBD1. The CDR3 contains 14 residues. Losses at the gene ends were 6 bases for V and 8 bases for J; bases not matched to a gene: 7. From germline, CDR1 is SEHNR and CDR2 FQNEAQ (reference sequence). Here the CDR3 DNA reads TGTGCCAGCAGAGCCACAGGGGAGGATTCACCCCTCCACTTT. Translating gives CASRATGEDSPLHF.

This clonotype was detected a few times. The chain combines TRBV29-1 with TRBJ2-7; D unclear. Germline V gene lookup returns CDR1 SQVTM and CDR2 ANQGSEA. V gave up 3 bases and J gave up 1 base, with 10 bases separating them. The CDR3 is 13 residues long. Here the CDR3 reads CSVEDTESYEQYF. The DNA of the CDR3 is TGCAGCGTTGAGGATACCGAGTCCTACGAGCAGTACTTC.

The rearrangement uses TRBV7-6 and TRBJ1-6, with D possibly matching TRBD1 (6 bases). The CDR3 is made up of 15 amino acids. Trimming left V 3 bases short and J 8 bases short, with 14 bases between. Germline values: CDR1 SGHVS, CDR2 FNYEAQ. DNA of the CDR3: TGTGCCAGCAGCTTGGGCAGGGGCGCGTATTCACCCCTCCACTTT. Residues: CASSLGRGAYSPLHF.

This clonotype was seen at least ten times. CDR3 bases: TGTGCCAGCAGCCCCGGGCATTCCTACGAGCAGTACTTC. Its protein product is CASSPGHSYEQYF. The V call is TRBV7-9, the J call TRBJ2-7; no definite D call. V was cut by 5 bases and J by 1 base, with 9 bases left in between. This CDR3 region has 13 residues. Germline V gives CDR1 SEHNR, CDR2 FQNEAQ (reference sequence).

There are many counts of this clonotype. This chain links TRBV20-1 with TRBJ2-7; TRBD2 matches 10 bases. Germline lookup yields CDR1 DFQATT and CDR2 SNEGSKA (reference sequence). Trimming took 5 bases from V and 4 from J; bases not matched to a gene: 14. The CDR3 runs 16 residues. As DNA, the CDR3 is TGCAGTGCTGGGGACCCTAGGACTAGCGGAGGGTACGAGCAGTACTTC. Protein sequence: CSAGDPRTSGGYEQYF.

CDR3: CASSGDRGTELFF. CDR3 sequence (DNA): TGTGCCAGCAGTGGAGATCGGGGCACCGAGCTGTTTTTT. The chain combines TRBV2 with TRBJ2-2; the D call may be TRBD1 or TRBD2 (5 bases each). Germline V gene lookup returns CDR1 SNHLY and CDR2 FYNNEI. This CDR3 contains 13 residues. V gave up 4 bases and J gave up 11 bases, with 14 bases separating them.

This chain links TRBV7-9 with TRBJ1-6; D call uncertain. The CDR3 is 15 amino acids. V was trimmed by 5 bases and J by 10 bases, leaving 18 bases between them. The germline gives CDR1 SEHNR, CDR2 FQNEAQ (reference sequence). CDR3 coding DNA: TGTGCCAGCAGCCGCAATGTTGATCTGGGGTCACCCCTCCACTTT. Translating it yields CASSRNVDLGSPLHF.

This clonotype was detected only a few times. The J gene is TRBJ1-1, the V gene TRBV30; D not resolved. The CDR3 spans 11 residues. CDR1 and CDR2 from the germline V gene are GTSNPN and SVGIG (reference sequence). Between the trimmed V and J ends, which lost 4 bases and 7 bases, there was a span of 10 bases. The CDR3 region is CAWTSALEAFF. As DNA, the CDR3 is TGTGCCTGGACAAGTGCCCTTGAAGCTTTCTTT.